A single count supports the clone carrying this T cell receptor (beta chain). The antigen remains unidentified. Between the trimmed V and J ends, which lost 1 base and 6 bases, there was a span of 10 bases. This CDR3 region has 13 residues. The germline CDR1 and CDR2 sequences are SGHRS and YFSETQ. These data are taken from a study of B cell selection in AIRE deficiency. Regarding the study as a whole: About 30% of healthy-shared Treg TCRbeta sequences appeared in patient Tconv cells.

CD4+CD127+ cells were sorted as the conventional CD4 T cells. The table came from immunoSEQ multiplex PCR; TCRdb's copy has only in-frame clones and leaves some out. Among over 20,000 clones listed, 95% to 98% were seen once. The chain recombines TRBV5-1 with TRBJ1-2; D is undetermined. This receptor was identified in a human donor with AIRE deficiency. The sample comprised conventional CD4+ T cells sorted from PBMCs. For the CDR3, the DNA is TGCGCCAGCAGCTTGTACTCGCGTAATGGCTACACCTTC. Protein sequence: CASSLYSRNGYTF.